The rows below give T cell receptor beta chains drawn from one sample of a study of graft-versus-host responses after intestinal transplantation. Some clones are missing from TCRdb's copy, which holds only in-frame ones; the method was immunoSEQ multiplex PCR. The top ten hold roughly 2.5% of the sample, which has 60,000 to 75,000 clones, more than 70% seen once. No antigen has been identified for these receptors. The starting material was unstimulated CD8+ T cells sorted from spleen or lymph node cells, obtained before intestinal transplant. Every receptor here comes from a human donor who received an intestinal transplant. The CDR3 runs from the conserved cysteine through the conserved F or W. Each record gives: V gene, D gene, J gene, clone size, CDR3 protein, CDR3 DNA. The D gene is left open where the match is weak. Clone size is given for some rows only: seen once, a few or many times, or a class if the clone is expanded.

TRBV4-1	TRBD1	TRBJ2-5	once	CASSQGVDRGLETQYF	TGCGCCAGCAGCCAAGGTGTGGACAGGGGGCTGGAGACCCAGTACTTC
TRBV7-2	.	TRBJ1-1	.	CASSPAAATEAFF	TGTGCCAGCAGCCCGGCGGCGGCCACTGAAGCTTTCTTT
TRBV6-1	.	TRBJ1-1	.	CASSEWERRGWDTEAFF	TGTGCCAGCAGTGAATGGGAGAGGCGGGGTTGGGACACTGAAGCTTTCTTT
TRBV7-7	.	TRBJ2-7	few	CASSLARWDEQYF	TGTGCTAGCAGCTTGGCTAGATGGGACGAGCAGTACTTC
TRBV2	TRBD1	TRBJ2-2	once	CASSEAAGGPGELFF	TGTGCCAGCAGTGAAGCAGCAGGGGGCCCCGGGGAGCTGTTTTTT
TRBV30	TRBD1	TRBJ1-1	.	CAWRNRGWLIWYTEAFF	TGTGCCTGGAGAAACAGGGGTTGGCTTATCTGGTACACTGAAGCTTTCTTT
TRBV28	TRBD1	TRBJ2-1	.	CASSSKGAGNEQFF	TGTGCCAGCAGTTCCAAGGGGGCTGGCAATGAGCAGTTCTTC
TRBV5-1	TRBD1	TRBJ1-3	.	CASSLDQWLPRQGESAGNTIYF	TGCGCCAGCAGCTTGGATCAATGGTTACCGAGACAGGGGGAGAGCGCTGGAAACACCATATATTTT
TRBV28	.	TRBJ2-1	.	CASSFQGNEQFF	TGTGCCAGCAGTTTCCAGGGGAATGAGCAGTTCTTC
TRBV6-1	.	TRBJ2-7	.	CASSARDSCCYEQYF	TGTGCCAGCAGTGCTCGGGACTCTTGTTGCTACGAGCAGTACTTC
TRBV6-1	TRBD2	TRBJ2-1	.	CASSESGGAYNEQFF	TGTGCCAGCAGTGAAAGCGGGGGGGCCTACAATGAGCAGTTCTTC
TRBV11-2	.	TRBJ1-4	once	CASSLDSTVYNEKLFF	TGTGCCAGCAGCTTAGATTCCACAGTATATAATGAAAAACTGTTTTTT
TRBV9	.	TRBJ2-7	.	CASSPSSYEQYF	TGTGCCAGCAGCCCTAGCTCCTACGAGCAGTACTTC
TRBV19	TRBD1	TRBJ1-5	.	CASSIGDRGGNQPQHF	TGTGCCAGTAGTATAGGCGACAGGGGAGGCAATCAGCCCCAGCATTTT
TRBV11-2	.	TRBJ2-7	.	CASSLERYYEQYF	TGTGCCAGCAGCTTAGAGAGATACTACGAGCAGTACTTC
TRBV10-1	TRBD1	TRBJ2-7	.	CASTSTGEYEQYF	TGCGCCAGCACTTCCACAGGGGAATACGAGCAGTACTTC
TRBV5-4	.	TRBJ1-2	.	CASSFTGRANYGYTF	TGTGCCAGCAGCTTTACAGGGAGGGCTAACTATGGCTACACCTTC
TRBV7-9	TRBD1	TRBJ2-7	.	CASSLPGQGDYEQYF	TGTGCCAGCAGCTTACCGGGACAGGGAGACTACGAGCAGTACTTC
TRBV28	.	TRBJ2-1	once	CASSLGLSYNEQFF	TGTGCCAGCAGTTTGGGACTCTCATACAATGAGCAGTTCTTC
TRBV28	.	TRBJ2-7	.	CASRTHDSIYEQYF	TGTGCCAGCAGGACCCACGACAGTATATACGAGCAGTACTTC
TRBV29-1	.	TRBJ1-2	.	CSVADSYGYTF	TGCAGCGTAGCAGACAGCTATGGCTACACCTTC
TRBV4-1	.	TRBJ2-7	.	CASSQGGVEQYF	TGCGCCAGCAGCCAAGGCGGGGTCGAGCAGTACTTC
TRBV6-5	TRBD2	TRBJ2-7	once	CASSLAGAVSYEQYF	TGTGCCAGCAGTTTAGCGGGTGCAGTCAGCTACGAGCAGTACTTC
TRBV4-1	TRBD2	TRBJ2-7	.	CASSQEWRGSNEQYF	TGCGCCAGCAGCCAAGAATGGCGGGGGTCTAACGAGCAGTACTTC